This TCR beta chain was identified in a study of T cells in Graves' hyperthyroidism and ophthalmopathy. Whole-study results and caveats: Blood samples included most of the expanded thyroid clonotypes exceeding 0.001.

The source material, RNA transcripts, was used to amplify TCR beta CDR3 regions. The TCR CDR3 was amplified in a first-round RT-PCR using the HTBI primer set. MiXCR was run by TCRdb on the multiplex PCR reads, yielding one entry per CDR3 protein. This table has a few hundred thousand distinct CDR3 sequences, roughly 13% appearing once. Trimming shortened V by 5 bases and J by 3 bases, and 10 bases separated the two germline ends. The germline V gene has CDR1 LGHNA and CDR2 YNFKEQ. CDR3 length equals 14 residues. The study excluded patients with uncontrolled infection, other autoimmune disease, pregnancy or lactation. Predating any ophthalmopathy symptoms, the blood sample was taken at first hyperthyroidism diagnosis. PBMCs came from more than 9 ml fresh peripheral blood. This clonotype appeared a few times. Antigen unknown.

The chain recombines TRBV4-2 with TRBJ1-4; weak D call: TRBD1 (5 bases). The material sequenced was blood. This TCR was sampled from a man in his thirties or forties with Graves' hyperthyroidism that later progressed to Graves' ophthalmopathy. The CDR3 DNA follows: TGTGCCAGCAGCAAGGAGGGGTCTAATGAAAAACTGTTTTTT. Protein sequence: CASSKEGSNEKLFF.